These 31 T cell receptor beta chains share one sample of origin, sequenced in a study of cytomegalovirus exposure and HLA in healthy donors. Clones were sequenced by immunoSEQ multiplex PCR, and TCRdb holds only the in-frame ones, with some missing. The sample lists 55,000 to 75,000 clones, less than 96% occurring once. The sequenced material came from PBMCs. The receptors were sampled from a woman between 18 and 30 years old in good health and CMV-seronegative.

The V and J genes are TRBV4-3 and TRBJ2-3; 8 bases agree with TRBD2. The ends lost 1 base at V and 0 bases at J; junction bases unmatched: 9. The CDR3 has 18 amino acids. CDR1 is LGHNA, CDR2 YSLEER, per germline. CDR3 DNA: TGCGCCAGCAGCCAAGCCGGGACTAGTAGGGGAAGCACAGATACGCAGTATTTT. This encodes CASSQAGTSRGSTDTQYF.

This clone turned up a few times. V is TRBV27 and J is TRBJ2-3, with TRBD2 identical over 11 bases. This CDR3 is 18 amino acids long. Trimming took 5 bases from V and 4 from J; bases not matched to a gene: 14. Germline CDR1 and CDR2: MNHEY and SMNVEV (reference sequence). The CDR3 region is CASSPRGSGRAVADTQYF. CDR3 in DNA: TGTGCCAGCAGTCCTCGGGGTAGCGGGAGGGCCGTGGCAGATACGCAGTATTTT.

This clone was detected only once. The chain joins TRBV6-6 to TRBJ2-1, with D tentatively TRBD2 (6 bases). This CDR3 has 12 residues. CDR1 MNHNY and CDR2 SVGAGI come from the germline V gene (reference sequence). V lost 4 bases to trimming and J lost 6 bases, with 7 bases between them. The CDR3 DNA is TGTGCCAGCAGTTGGGACTTCAATGAGCAGTTCTTC. Translating gives CASSWDFNEQFF.

Written as DNA, the CDR3 is TGTGCCAGCTCACCATTGGCTAGCGGGGGCCATGGCGGGGATACGCAGTATTTT. Amino acids: CASSPLASGGHGGDTQYF. This chain links TRBV18 with TRBJ2-3; 10 bases fit TRBD2. Germline V gene sequence: CDR1 KGHSH, CDR2 LQKENI. V shed 2 bases and J 6 bases; nucleotides not matched to a gene: 14. The CDR3 spans 18 residues.

This clone was seen once. The V gene is TRBV30, the J gene TRBJ2-5; the match to TRBD1 covers 8 bases. Per germline, CDR1 GTSNPN and CDR2 SVGIG (reference sequence). V dropped 2 bases and J dropped 5; count of bases not matched to a gene: 7. CDR3 length: 14 amino acids. As DNA, the CDR3 is TGTGCCTGGAGTCCAACAGGGGACAGGGAGACCCAGTACTTC. The encoded protein is CAWSPTGDRETQYF.

This clone occurred once. The chain has TRBV25-1 and TRBJ2-5, with 7 positions matching TRBD2. V gave up 6 bases and J gave up 5 bases; unmatched junction bases: 6. Germline CDR1 is MGHDK and CDR2 is SYGVNS. This CDR3 comprises 13 residues. DNA of the CDR3: TGTGCCAGCAGCGGAGTCGGGGGGGAGACCCAGTACTTC. This sequence encodes CASSGVGGETQYF.

V gene TRBV21-1 combines with J gene TRBJ2-1; TRBD2, the table's D call, lacks a check against the DNA. TRBV21-1 is tagged as a pseudogene. This CDR3 is built from 14 residues. The CDR3 sequence: CASKRSENTNEQFF. CDR3 DNA: TGTGCCAGCAAGAGGTCAGAGAACACCAATGAGCAGTTCTTC.

The V call is TRBV7-8, the J call TRBJ2-2; D remains unclear. Trimming cost V 3 bases and J 0 bases, with 8 bases left between them. This CDR3 has 15 residues. Germline values: CDR1 SGHVS, CDR2 FQNEAQ. DNA of the CDR3: TGTGCCAGCAGCTTTGGCTGGTCGAACACCGGGGAGCTGTTTTTT. Translated: CASSFGWSNTGELFF. Full variable domain (remainder filled in from reference TRBV7-8 and TRBJ2-2): GAGVSQSPRYKVAKRGQDVALRCDPISGHVSLFWYQQALGQGPEFLTYFQNEAQLDKSGLPSDRFFAERPEGSVSTLKIQRTQQEDSAVYLCASSFGWSNTGELFFGEGSRLTVL.

J is TRBJ1-5 and V is TRBV28, with a possible D match to TRBD1 (6 bases). The CDR3 is 14 amino acids. In germline, CDR1 is MDHEN, CDR2 SYDVKM. Between the trimmed V and J ends, which lost 5 bases and 7 bases, there was a span of 15 bases. The CDR3 loop reads CASSRGGGAQPQHF. The CDR3 nucleotides are TGTGCCAGCAGTCGTGGTGGGGGGGCCCAGCCCCAGCATTTT.

The CDR3 nucleotides read TGTGCCAGCAGCCAAATGGGGGGAGCTGCCAGGGTGAACACTGAAGCTTTCTTT. Translation: CASSQMGGAARVNTEAFF. The chain combines TRBV14 with TRBJ1-1; D is perhaps TRBD1 (5 bases). Per germline, CDR1 SGHDN and CDR2 FVKESK. This CDR3 region has 18 residues. Trimming pared 2 bases from V and 0 bases from J, leaving 19 bases between.

This chain joins TRBV5-1 and TRBJ2-7; the match to TRBD1 covers 10 bases. Germline-derived CDR1 and CDR2 are SGHRS and YFSETQ. V gave up 0 bases and J gave up 6 bases; unmatched junction bases: 3. This CDR3 region has 14 residues. The CDR3 region has the DNA TGCGCCAGCAGCTTGGCGTGGACAGGGGGCGAGCAGTACTTC. Protein product: CASSLAWTGGEQYF.

This clone was detected a few times. The chain employs TRBV6-1 and TRBJ2-1, with 7 bases identical to TRBD1. Looked up from germline, CDR1 is MNHNS and CDR2 is SASEGT. The CDR3 totals 13 residues. Trimming cost V 4 bases and J 5 bases; bases outside gene matches: 2. The CDR3 loop reads CASSGDSHNEQFF. CDR3 nucleotide sequence: TGTGCCAGCAGTGGGGACAGTCACAATGAGCAGTTCTTC.

As to this clone: Other DNA sequences in the sample encode the same CDR3. V usage is TRBV27 and J usage is TRBJ1-5; D is perhaps TRBD1 (6 bases). CDR3 size: 14 residues. Trimming took off 7 bases at V and 7 bases at J, with 17 bases between the two ends. The germline V gene has CDR1 MNHEY and CDR2 SMNVEV (reference sequence). This CDR3 is CASTPTGGGQPQHF. The CDR3 DNA is TGTGCCAGCACCCCGACAGGTGGGGGACAGCCCCAGCATTTT.

This chain connects TRBV11-2 to TRBJ1-3, with 7 bases identical to TRBD1. CDR3 length equals 15 residues. Trimming cost V 3 bases and J 7 bases; bases outside gene matches: 9. The germline CDR1 and CDR2 sequences are SGHAT and FQNNGV. CDR3 bases: TGTGCCAGCAGCTTTGGAGGGACAGCCCGGAACACCATATATTTT. It yields the protein CASSFGGTARNTIYF.

The CDR3 nucleotides read TGTGCCAGCAGCTTAGTAGCGGGCAGGGACTACAATGAGCAGTTCTTC. Amino acids: CASSLVAGRDYNEQFF. The rearrangement uses TRBV7-2 and TRBJ2-1, with TRBD2 matching over 7 bases. CDR1 is SGHTA, CDR2 FQGNSA, per germline. The junction had 6 bases not matched to a gene; V was cut back by 1 base and J by 3 bases. The CDR3 is made up of 16 amino acids.

The chain joins TRBV5-4 to TRBJ2-3, with 10 bases lining up with TRBD1. V was clipped by 4 bases and J by 4 bases; unmatched bases: 6. The germline CDR1 and CDR2 sequences are SGHNT and YYREEE (reference sequence). The CDR3 length is 15 residues. In DNA form, the CDR3 reads TGTGCCAGCAGCCCGGGACAGGGGCGGGCAGATACGCAGTATTTT. Translation gives CASSPGQGRADTQYF. Full variable domain (missing parts from reference TRBV5-4 and TRBJ2-3): ETGVTQSPTHLIKTRGQQVTLRCSSQSGHNTVSWYQQALGQGPQFIFQYYREEENGRGNFPPRFSGLQFPNYSSELNVNALELDDSALYLCASSPGQGRADTQYFGPGTRLTVL.

V and J are TRBV10-3 and TRBJ2-7; 9 bases align to TRBD2. This CDR3 contains 17 residues. V lost 4 bases to trimming and J lost 0 bases; unmatched junction nucleotides: 10. Germline values: CDR1 ENHRY, CDR2 SYGVKD. DNA for the CDR3: TGTGCCATCAGTGGGGGACTAGCTGGGGCCACCTCCTACGAGCAGTACTTC. It yields the protein CAISGGLAGATSYEQYF.

This clone has a single count. J is TRBJ1-1 and V is TRBV27; D is undetermined. The CDR3 is made up of 14 amino acids. Germline CDR1 is MNHEY and CDR2 is SMNVEV (reference sequence). The V and J ends lost 6 bases and 1 base respectively, with 12 bases between them. CDR3 residues: CASRSPVKNTEAFF. CDR3 in DNA: TGTGCCAGCAGGTCCCCGGTGAAGAACACTGAAGCTTTCTTT.

CDR3 bases: TGTGCCAGCAGCTCACTAGCGGACTACAATGAGCAGTTCTTC. Translating it yields CASSSLADYNEQFF. The chain uses TRBV13 and TRBJ2-1; 8 bases agree with TRBD2. Losses at the gene ends were 4 bases for V and 3 bases for J; bases not matched to a gene: 2. Germline CDR1 reads PRHDT; CDR2 reads FYEKMQ (reference sequence). The CDR3 runs to 14 residues. Full variable domain (rest looked up from reference TRBV13 and TRBJ2-1): AAGVIQSPRHLIKEKRETATLKCYPIPRHDTVYWYQQGPGQDPQFLISFYEKMQSDKGSIPDRFSAQQFSDYHSELNMSSLELGDSALYFCASSSLADYNEQFFGPGTRLTVL.

The chain joins TRBV15 to TRBJ2-5, with 9 positions matching TRBD2. CDR1 and CDR2 from the germline V gene are LNHNV and YYDKDF (reference sequence). CDR3 length: 14 amino acids. The V and J ends lost 8 bases and 5 bases, in that order; junction bases with no gene match: 9. This CDR3 is CATRAGGPGETQYF. Written as DNA, the CDR3 is TGTGCCACCCGTGCGGGAGGGCCGGGTGAGACCCAGTACTTC. Full variable domain (rest looked up from reference TRBV15 and TRBJ2-5): DAMVIQNPRYQVTQFGKPVTLSCSQTLNHNVMYWYQQKSSQAPKLLFHYYDKDFNNEADTPDNFQSRRPNTSFCFLDIRSPGLGDTAMYLCATRAGGPGETQYFGPGTRLLVL.

The genes are TRBV6-5 and TRBJ2-1; D gene unclear. The CDR3 extends over 14 amino acids. V lost 11 bases and J lost 7, with 21 bases in between. CDR1 MNHEY and CDR2 SVGAGI come from the germline V gene. CDR3 protein: CAPGNFPGPNEQFF. DNA for the CDR3: TGTGCCCCCGGTAACTTCCCAGGTCCGAATGAGCAGTTCTTC.

This rearrangement joins TRBV18 to TRBJ2-5; D not resolved. V shed 4 bases and J shed 3 bases, with 6 bases lying between them. The CDR3 length is 12 residues. Germline CDR1 is KGHSH and CDR2 is LQKENI. CDR3 sequence (DNA): TGTGCCAGCTCACTTTCAGAAGAGACCCAGTACTTC. Encoded protein: CASSLSEETQYF.

This clone was seen a single time. The chain combines TRBV5-1 with TRBJ1-1; no firm D call. CDR3 size: 15 residues. The V and J ends lost 4 bases and 5 bases respectively, with 18 bases between them. Germline V gene lookup returns CDR1 SGHRS and CDR2 YFSETQ. The CDR3 protein is CASSPTWAQATEAFF. The CDR3 bases are TGCGCCAGCAGCCCCACGTGGGCCCAGGCTACTGAAGCTTTCTTT.

V usage is TRBV9 and J usage is TRBJ2-2; perhaps TRBD1 as D (6 bases). Germline V gene sequence: CDR1 SGDLS, CDR2 YYNGEE. V was clipped by 3 bases and J by 6 bases, with 9 bases between them. The CDR3 is 13 residues long. DNA for the CDR3: TGTGCCAGCAGCGCACAGGGTGCCGGGGAGCTGTTTTTT. Protein sequence: CASSAQGAGELFF.

The CDR3 bases are TGTGCCAGCAGCTCACGGGGGGACGGGCCCTACGAGCAGTACTTC. Its protein product is CASSSRGDGPYEQYF. The chain employs TRBV11-3 and TRBJ2-7; 7 bases are shared with TRBD2. The CDR3 covers 15 residues. Germline trimming cut 4 bases from V and 2 bases from J; bases unmatched to any gene: 8. Germline CDR1 SGHNT, CDR2 YENEEA.

In DNA form, the CDR3 reads TGTGCCAGCAGTGTTATGGGCGGACTCTCCTCCTACGAGCAGTACTTC. Amino acids: CASSVMGGLSSYEQYF. V gene TRBV6-1 combines with J gene TRBJ2-7; possibly TRBD2 for D (5 bases). The length of the CDR3 is 16 residues. Germline values: CDR1 MNHNS, CDR2 SASEGT. V lost 4 bases and J 0 bases, leaving 16 bases between the germline ends.

The CDR3 DNA sequence: TGTGCCAGCAGCATGACACAAGACAATGAGCAGTTCTTC. It specifies CASSMTQDNEQFF. V and J are TRBV9 and TRBJ2-1; D uncertain. The V gene lost 4 bases and the J gene lost 5 bases, with 10 bases spanning the gap. CDR1 SGDLS and CDR2 YYNGEE come from the germline V gene. This CDR3 region has 13 residues.

V is TRBV4-2 and J is TRBJ2-1; D is perhaps TRBD2 (5 bases). Trimming cost V 0 bases and J 8 bases, with 8 bases left between them. Germline CDR1 LGHNA, CDR2 YNFKEQ. The CDR3 contains 13 residues. DNA for the CDR3: TGTGCCAGCAGCCAAGATCCCGGGGATGAGCAGTTCTTC. It encodes CASSQDPGDEQFF.

This clone was picked up one time. This chain links TRBV18 with TRBJ1-2; a possible D gene is TRBD1 (6 bases). Germline CDR1 is KGHSH and CDR2 is LQKENI. This CDR3 spans 17 amino acids. V was pared by 4 bases and J by 2 bases, with 20 bases between. In DNA form, the CDR3 reads TGTGCCAGCTCACTGACCACCCCAGGGGCGCAAAACTATGGCTACACCTTC. Its protein is CASSLTTPGAQNYGYTF.

This clone was counted a few times. V usage is TRBV6-5 and J usage is TRBJ2-7, with no clear D. Germline V gene sequence: CDR1 MNHEY, CDR2 SVGAGI. The CDR3 consists of 11 residues. The V and J ends lost 0 bases and 7 bases respectively, with 4 bases between them. The CDR3 is CASSYSREQYF. As DNA, the CDR3 is TGTGCCAGCAGTTACTCGAGAGAGCAGTACTTC.

This chain joins TRBV30 and TRBJ2-3; 16 bases agree with TRBD2. The germline V gene encodes CDR1 GTSNPN and CDR2 SVGIG (reference sequence). There are 17 residues in the CDR3. V gave up 2 bases and J gave up 4 bases; unmatched junction bases: 6. CDR3 residues: CAWSPGLAGGPADTQYF. As DNA, the CDR3 is TGTGCCTGGAGTCCGGGACTAGCGGGAGGGCCCGCAGATACGCAGTATTTT.